This paragraph reports one T cell receptor beta chain. Its antigen is currently unknown. Germline-derived CDR1 and CDR2 are SQVTM and ANQGSEA. This CDR3 comprises 15 residues. V lost 2 bases and J 8 bases, leaving 21 bases between the germline ends. Each CDR3 protein gets one entry after TCRdb re-called the reads with MiXCR. The sample lists about 55,000 distinct CDR3 sequences, roughly 20% seen once, with about 68% in the top ten. The data were obtained in a study of T cell repertoires in cytomegalovirus infection. The clonotype was recovered from a human donor in good health (CMV status not recorded). Some clones in this sample may be carry-over from other donors' samples. The chain couples TRBV29-1 to TRBJ1-2; D is unclear. Source: CD8+ T cells from cultured PBMCs, taken from culture after CMV antigen stimulation. The CDR3 region has the DNA TGCAGCGTTGAACGGACGGACTCCCCCGTAGAAGGCTACACCTTC. Protein sequence: CSVERTDSPVEGYTF. Combining the CDR3 with reference TRBV29-1 and TRBJ1-2 gives the whole variable domain SAVISQKPSRDICQRGTSLTIQCQVDSQVTMMFWYRQQPGQSLTLIATANQGSEATYESGFVIDKFPISRPNLTFSTLTVSNMSPEDSSIYLCSVERTDSPVEGYTFGSGTRLTVV.